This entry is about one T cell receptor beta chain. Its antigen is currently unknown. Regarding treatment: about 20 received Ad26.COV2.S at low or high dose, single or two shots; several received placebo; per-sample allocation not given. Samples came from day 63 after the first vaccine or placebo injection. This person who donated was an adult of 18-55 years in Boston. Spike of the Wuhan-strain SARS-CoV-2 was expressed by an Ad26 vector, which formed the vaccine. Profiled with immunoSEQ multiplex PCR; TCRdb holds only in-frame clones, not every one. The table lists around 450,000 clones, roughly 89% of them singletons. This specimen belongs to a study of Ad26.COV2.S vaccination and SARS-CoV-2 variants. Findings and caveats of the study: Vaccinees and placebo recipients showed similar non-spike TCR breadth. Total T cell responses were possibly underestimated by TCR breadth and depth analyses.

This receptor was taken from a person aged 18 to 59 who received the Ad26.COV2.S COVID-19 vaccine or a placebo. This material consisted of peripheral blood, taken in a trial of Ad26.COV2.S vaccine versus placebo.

The CDR3 sequence is CASSLGSGFGETQYF. The CDR3 bases are TGTGCCAGCAGCTTGGGTTCGGGGTTCGGAGAGACCCAGTACTTC. The chain uses TRBV5-5 and TRBJ2-5, with D perhaps TRBD2 (5 bases). Germline V gene lookup returns CDR1 SGHKS and CDR2 YYEKEE (reference sequence). The CDR3 loop spans 15 amino acids. The V end lost 0 bases, the J end lost 4 bases, and 13 bases lay between the germline ends. The full variable domain, completed using reference TRBV5-5 and TRBJ2-5, is DAGVTQSPTHLIKTRGQQVTLRCSPISGHKSVSWYQQVLGQGPQFIFQYYEKEERGRGNFPDRFSARQFPNYSSELNVNALLLGDSALYLCASSLGSGFGETQYFGPGTRLLVL.